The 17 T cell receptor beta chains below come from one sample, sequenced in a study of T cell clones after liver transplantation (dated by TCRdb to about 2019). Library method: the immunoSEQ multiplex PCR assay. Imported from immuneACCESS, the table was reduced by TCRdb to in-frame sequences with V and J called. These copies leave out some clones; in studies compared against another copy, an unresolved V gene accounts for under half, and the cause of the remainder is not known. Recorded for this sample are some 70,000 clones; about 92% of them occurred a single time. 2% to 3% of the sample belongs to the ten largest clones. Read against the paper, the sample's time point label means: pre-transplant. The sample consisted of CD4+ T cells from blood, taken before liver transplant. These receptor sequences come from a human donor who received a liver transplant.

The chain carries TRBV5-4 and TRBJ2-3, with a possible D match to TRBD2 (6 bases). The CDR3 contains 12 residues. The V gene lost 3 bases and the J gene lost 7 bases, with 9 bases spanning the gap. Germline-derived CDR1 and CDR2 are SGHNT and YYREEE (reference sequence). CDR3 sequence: CASSSGDYTQYF. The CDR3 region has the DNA TGTGCCAGCAGCTCGGGGGACTATACGCAGTATTTT.

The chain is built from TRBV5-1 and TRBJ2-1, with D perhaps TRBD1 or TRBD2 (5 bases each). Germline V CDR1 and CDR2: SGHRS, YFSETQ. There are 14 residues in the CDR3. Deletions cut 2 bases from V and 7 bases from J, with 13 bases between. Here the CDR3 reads CASSFGGARNEQFF. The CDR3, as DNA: TGCGCCAGCAGCTTTGGGGGAGCGCGGAATGAGCAGTTCTTC.

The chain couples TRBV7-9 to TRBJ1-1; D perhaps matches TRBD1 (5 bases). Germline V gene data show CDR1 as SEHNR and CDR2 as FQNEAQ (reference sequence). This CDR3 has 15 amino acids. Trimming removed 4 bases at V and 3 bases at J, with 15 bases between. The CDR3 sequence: CASSSAQGTDTEAFF. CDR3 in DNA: TGTGCCAGCAGCTCGGCGCAGGGAACTGACACTGAAGCTTTCTTT.

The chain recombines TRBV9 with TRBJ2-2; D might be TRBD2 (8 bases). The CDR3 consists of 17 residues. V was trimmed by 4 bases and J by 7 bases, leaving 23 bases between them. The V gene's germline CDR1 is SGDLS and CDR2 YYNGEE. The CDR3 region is CASSPRGGRGPGGELFF. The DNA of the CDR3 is TGTGCCAGCAGCCCCCGGGGGGGGAGGGGGCCCGGCGGGGAGCTGTTTTTT. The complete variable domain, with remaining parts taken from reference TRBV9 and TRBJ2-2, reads DSGVTQTPKHLITATGQRVTLRCSPRSGDLSVYWYQQSLDQGLQFLIQYYNGEERAKGNILERFSAQQFPDLHSELNLSSLELGDSALYFCASSPRGGRGPGGELFFGEGSRLTVL.

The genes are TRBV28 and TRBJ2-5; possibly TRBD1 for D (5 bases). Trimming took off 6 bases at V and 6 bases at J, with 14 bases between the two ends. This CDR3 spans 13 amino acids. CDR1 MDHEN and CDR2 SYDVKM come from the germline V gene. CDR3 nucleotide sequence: TGTGCCAGCAGCCTAGTAGGGGCTAAGACCCAGTACTTC. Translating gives CASSLVGAKTQYF.

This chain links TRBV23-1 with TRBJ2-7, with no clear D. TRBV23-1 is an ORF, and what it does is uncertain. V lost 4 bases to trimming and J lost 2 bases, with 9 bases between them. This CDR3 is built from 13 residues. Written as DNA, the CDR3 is TGCGCCAGCAGTCCCCAGGTGACCTACGAGCAGTACTTC. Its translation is CASSPQVTYEQYF.

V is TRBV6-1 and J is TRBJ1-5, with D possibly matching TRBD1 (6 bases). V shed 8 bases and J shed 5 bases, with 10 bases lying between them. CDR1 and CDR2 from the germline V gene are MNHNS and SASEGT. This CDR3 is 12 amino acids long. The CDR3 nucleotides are TGTGCCAGCCAGGACAGCCATCAGCCCCAGCATTTT. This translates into CASQDSHQPQHF.

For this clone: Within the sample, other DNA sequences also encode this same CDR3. CDR3 protein: CASSVQGGANEKLFF. The CDR3 region has the DNA TGTGCCAGCAGCGTACAGGGAGGGGCTAATGAAAAACTGTTTTTT. The V call is TRBV7-2, the J call TRBJ1-4, with D maybe TRBD1 (6 bases). The CDR3 contains 15 residues. From germline, CDR1 is SGHTA and CDR2 FQGNSA. Trimming shortened V by 5 bases and J by 3 bases, and 13 bases separated the two germline ends.

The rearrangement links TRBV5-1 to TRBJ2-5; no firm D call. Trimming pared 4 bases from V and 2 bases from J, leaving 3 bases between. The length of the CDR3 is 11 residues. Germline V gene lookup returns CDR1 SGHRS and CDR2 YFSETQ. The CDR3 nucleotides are TGCGCCAGCAGCACACAAGAGACCCAGTACTTC. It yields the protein CASSTQETQYF.

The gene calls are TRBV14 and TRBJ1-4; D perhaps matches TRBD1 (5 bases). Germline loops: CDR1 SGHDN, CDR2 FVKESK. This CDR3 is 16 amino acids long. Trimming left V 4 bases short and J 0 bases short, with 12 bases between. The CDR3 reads CASSPGTHPTNEKLFF. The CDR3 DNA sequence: TGTGCCAGCAGCCCGGGGACCCACCCAACTAATGAAAAACTGTTTTTT.

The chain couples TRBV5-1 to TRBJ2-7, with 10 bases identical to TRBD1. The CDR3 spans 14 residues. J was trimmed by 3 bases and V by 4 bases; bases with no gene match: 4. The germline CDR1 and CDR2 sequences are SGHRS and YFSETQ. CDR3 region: CASSLTGGDYEQYF. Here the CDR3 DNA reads TGCGCCAGCAGCCTGACAGGGGGCGACTACGAGCAGTACTTC.

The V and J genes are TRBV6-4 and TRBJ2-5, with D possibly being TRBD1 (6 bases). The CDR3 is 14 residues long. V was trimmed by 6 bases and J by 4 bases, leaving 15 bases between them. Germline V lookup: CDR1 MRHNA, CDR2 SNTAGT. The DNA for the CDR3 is TGTGCCAGCAGCGACCTCAGGGGCCCAGAGACCCAGTACTTC. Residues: CASSDLRGPETQYF.

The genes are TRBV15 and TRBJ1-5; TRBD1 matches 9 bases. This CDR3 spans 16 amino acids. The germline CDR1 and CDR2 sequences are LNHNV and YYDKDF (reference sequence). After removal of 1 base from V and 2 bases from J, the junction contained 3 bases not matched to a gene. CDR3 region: CATSRGDRGGNQPQHF. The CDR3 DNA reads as TGTGCCACCAGCAGAGGTGACAGGGGGGGCAATCAGCCCCAGCATTTT.

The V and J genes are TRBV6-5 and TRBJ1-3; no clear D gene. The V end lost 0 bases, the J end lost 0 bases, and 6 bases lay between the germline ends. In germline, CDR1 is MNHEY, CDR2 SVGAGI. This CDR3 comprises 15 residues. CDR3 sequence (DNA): TGTGCCAGCAGTTACTCGGGGAGCTCTGGAAACACCATATATTTT. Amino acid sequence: CASSYSGSSGNTIYF.

Here the CDR3 reads CASSQEGGRPNEKLFF. In DNA, the CDR3 is TGCGCCAGCAGCCAAGAGGGGGGAAGACCTAATGAAAAACTGTTTTTT. J is TRBJ1-4 and V is TRBV4-3; D might be TRBD1 (5 bases). The V end lost 0 bases, the J end lost 3 bases, and 11 bases lay between the germline ends. CDR1 and CDR2 from the germline V gene are LGHNA and YSLEER. The CDR3 runs to 16 residues.

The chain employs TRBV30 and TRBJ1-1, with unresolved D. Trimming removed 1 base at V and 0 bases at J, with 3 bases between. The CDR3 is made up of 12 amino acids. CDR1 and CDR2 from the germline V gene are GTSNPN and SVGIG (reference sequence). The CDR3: CAWSAMNTEAFF. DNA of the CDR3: TGTGCCTGGAGTGCAATGAACACTGAAGCTTTCTTT.

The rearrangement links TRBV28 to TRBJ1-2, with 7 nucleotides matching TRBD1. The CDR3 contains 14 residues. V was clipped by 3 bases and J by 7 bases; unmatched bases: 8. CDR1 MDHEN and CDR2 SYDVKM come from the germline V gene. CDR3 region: CASSFTQTGTGYTF. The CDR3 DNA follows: TGTGCCAGCAGTTTCACTCAGACAGGGACTGGCTACACCTTC.